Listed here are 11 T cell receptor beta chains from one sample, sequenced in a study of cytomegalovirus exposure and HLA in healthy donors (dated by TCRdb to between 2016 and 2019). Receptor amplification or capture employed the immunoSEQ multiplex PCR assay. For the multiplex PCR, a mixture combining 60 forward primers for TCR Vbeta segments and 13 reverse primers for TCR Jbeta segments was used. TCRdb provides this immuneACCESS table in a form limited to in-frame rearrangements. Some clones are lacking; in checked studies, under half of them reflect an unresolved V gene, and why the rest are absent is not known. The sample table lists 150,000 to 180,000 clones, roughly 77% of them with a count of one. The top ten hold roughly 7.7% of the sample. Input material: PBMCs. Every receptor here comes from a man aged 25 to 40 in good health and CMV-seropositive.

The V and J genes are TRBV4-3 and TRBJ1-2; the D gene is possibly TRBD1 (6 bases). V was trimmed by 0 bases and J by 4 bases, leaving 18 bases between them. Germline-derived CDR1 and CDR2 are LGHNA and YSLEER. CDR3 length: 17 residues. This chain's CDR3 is CASSQESRGGGGYGYTF. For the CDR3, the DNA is TGCGCCAGCAGCCAAGAATCCAGGGGCGGTGGTGGCTATGGCTACACCTTC.

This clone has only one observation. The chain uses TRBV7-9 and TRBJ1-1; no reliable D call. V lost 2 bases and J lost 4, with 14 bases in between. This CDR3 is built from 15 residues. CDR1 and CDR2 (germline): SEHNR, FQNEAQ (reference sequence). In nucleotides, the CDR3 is TGTGCCAGCAGCTTAAACACGGGAGGCGCCACTGAAGCTTTCTTT. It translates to CASSLNTGGATEAFF.

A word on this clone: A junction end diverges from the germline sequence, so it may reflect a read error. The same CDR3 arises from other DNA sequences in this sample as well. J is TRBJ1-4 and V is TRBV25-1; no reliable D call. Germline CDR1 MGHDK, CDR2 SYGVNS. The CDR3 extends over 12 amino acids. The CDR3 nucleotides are TGCGCCAGCAGCGCCCCCCGGGAAAAACTGTTTTTT. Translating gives CASSAPREKLFF.

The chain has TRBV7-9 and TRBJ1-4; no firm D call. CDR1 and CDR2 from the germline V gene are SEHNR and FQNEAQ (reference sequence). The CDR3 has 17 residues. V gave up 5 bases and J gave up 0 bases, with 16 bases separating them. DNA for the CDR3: TGTGCCAGCAGCCCCTTGCCCTTCGGAGCAACTAATGAAAAACTGTTTTTT. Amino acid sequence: CASSPLPFGATNEKLFF.

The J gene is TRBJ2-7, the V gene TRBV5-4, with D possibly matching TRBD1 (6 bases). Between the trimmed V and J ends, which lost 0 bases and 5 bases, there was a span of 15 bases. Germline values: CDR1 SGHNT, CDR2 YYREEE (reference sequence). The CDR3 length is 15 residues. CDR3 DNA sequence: TGTGCCAGCAGCTTGGAAGGCGCAGGGGAAAACGAGCAGTACTTC. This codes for CASSLEGAGENEQYF.

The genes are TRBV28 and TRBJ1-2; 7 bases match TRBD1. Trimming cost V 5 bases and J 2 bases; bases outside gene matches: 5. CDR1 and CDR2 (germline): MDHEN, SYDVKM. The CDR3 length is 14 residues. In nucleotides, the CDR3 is TGTGCCAGCAGTCTCCGACAGGGAAACTATGGCTACACCTTC. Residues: CASSLRQGNYGYTF.

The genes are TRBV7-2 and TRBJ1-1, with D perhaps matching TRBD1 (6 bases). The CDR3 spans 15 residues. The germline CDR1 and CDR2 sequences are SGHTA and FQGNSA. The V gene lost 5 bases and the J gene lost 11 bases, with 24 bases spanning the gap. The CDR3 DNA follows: TGTGCCAGCAGCAAAGGGACAAGTGAACACTGGCGGGCTTTCTTT. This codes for CASSKGTSEHWRAFF.

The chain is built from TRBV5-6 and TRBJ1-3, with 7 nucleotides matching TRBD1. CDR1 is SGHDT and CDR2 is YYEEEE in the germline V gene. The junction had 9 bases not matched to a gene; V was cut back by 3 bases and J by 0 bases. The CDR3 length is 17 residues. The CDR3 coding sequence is TGTGCCAGCAGCTACCCCCCGACAGGGAGCTCTGGAAACACCATATATTTT. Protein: CASSYPPTGSSGNTIYF.

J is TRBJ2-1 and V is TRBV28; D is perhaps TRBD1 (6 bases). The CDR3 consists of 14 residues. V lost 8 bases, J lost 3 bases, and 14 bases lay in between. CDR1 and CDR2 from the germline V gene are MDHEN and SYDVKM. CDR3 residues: CASRDQGYYNEQFF. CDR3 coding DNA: TGTGCCAGCCGTGACCAGGGGTACTACAATGAGCAGTTCTTC.

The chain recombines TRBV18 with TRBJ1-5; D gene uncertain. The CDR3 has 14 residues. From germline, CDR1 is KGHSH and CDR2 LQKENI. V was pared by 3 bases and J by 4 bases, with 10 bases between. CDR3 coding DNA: TGTGCCAGCTCACCGAGGAGCGAAAATCAGCCCCAGCATTTT. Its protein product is CASSPRSENQPQHF.

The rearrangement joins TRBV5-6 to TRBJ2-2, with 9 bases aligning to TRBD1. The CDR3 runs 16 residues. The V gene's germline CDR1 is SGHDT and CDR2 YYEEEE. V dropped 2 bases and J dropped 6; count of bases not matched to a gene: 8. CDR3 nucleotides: TGTGCCAGCAGCTTCCGTGGGGACAGGGCCCCCGGGGAGCTGTTTTTT. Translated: CASSFRGDRAPGELFF.